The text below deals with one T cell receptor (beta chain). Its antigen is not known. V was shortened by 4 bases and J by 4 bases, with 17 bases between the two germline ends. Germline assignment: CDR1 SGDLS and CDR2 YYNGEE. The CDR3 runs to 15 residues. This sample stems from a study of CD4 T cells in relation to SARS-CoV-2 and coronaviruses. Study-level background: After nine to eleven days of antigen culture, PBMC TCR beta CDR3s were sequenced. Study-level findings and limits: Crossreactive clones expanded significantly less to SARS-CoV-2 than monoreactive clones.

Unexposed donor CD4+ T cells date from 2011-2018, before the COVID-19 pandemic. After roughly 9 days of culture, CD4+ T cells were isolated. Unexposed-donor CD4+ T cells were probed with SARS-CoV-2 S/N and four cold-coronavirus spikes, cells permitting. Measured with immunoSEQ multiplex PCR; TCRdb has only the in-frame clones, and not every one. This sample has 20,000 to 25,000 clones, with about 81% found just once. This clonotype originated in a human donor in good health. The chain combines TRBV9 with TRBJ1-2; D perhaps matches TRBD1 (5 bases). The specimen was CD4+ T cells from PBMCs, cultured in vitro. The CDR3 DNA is TGTGCCAGCAGCCCCGCGGGCAGGGAAGGCTATGGCTACACCTTC. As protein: CASSPAGREGYGYTF.